The entry below describes one TCR beta chain. The authors' processing: Quantification of nucleated cells was approximated via reference gene primer amplification. Sequencing was performed with immunoSEQ multiplex PCR; in TCRdb, only in-frame clones are kept and a portion is missing. The V and J calls and the clone size are those of that table, but D and trimming were determined from the DNA. Among about 250,000 clones listed, around 80% were seen once. From germline, CDR1 is MNHEY and CDR2 SVGAGI. This CDR3 comprises 12 residues. The V and J ends lost 6 bases and 7 bases respectively, with 12 bases between them. The sample is drawn from a study of blood T cell repertoires in COVID-19. In the study overall: Samples came from the United States, Italy and Spain, spanning acute and convalescent COVID-19. T cells, B-cell-depleted T cells, or PBMCs provided the cDNA or gDNA that served as material.

V and J are TRBV6-5 and TRBJ1-1, with D possibly being TRBD1 (6 bases). The sequence came from a man aged 40-49 years with active or convalescent COVID-19. Sequences were obtained from peripheral blood. The DNA of the CDR3 is TGTGCCAGCAGGACACAGGGCTATGAAGCTTTCTTT. This gives the protein CASRTQGYEAFF.